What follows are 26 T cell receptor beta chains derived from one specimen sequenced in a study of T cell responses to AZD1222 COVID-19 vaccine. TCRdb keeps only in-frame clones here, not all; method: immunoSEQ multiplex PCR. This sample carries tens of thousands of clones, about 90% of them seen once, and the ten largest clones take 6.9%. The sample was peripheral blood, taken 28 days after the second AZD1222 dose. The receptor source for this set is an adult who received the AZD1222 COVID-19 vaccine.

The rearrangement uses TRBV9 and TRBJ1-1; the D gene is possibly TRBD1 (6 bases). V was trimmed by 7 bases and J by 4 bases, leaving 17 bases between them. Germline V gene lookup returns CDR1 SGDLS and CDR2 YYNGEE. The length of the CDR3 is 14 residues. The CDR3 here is CASEMLGGSTEAFF. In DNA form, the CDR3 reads TGTGCCAGCGAAATGTTAGGGGGTAGCACTGAAGCTTTCTTT.

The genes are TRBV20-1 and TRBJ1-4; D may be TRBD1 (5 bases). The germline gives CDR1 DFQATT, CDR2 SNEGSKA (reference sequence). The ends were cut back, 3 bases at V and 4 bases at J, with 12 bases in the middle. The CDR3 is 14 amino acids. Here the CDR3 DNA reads TGCAGTGCTAGTCTGGGGACTTATAATGAAAAACTGTTTTTT. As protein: CSASLGTYNEKLFF.

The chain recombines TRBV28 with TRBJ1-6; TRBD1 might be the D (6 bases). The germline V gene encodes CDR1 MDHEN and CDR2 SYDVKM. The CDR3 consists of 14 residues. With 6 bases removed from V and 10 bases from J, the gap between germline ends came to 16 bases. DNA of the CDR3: TGTGCCAGCAGGATACAGGGAATCGGCTCACCCCTCCACTTT. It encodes CASRIQGIGSPLHF.

CDR3 residues: CASSPGQGLGTGELFF. In DNA form, the CDR3 reads TGTGCCAGCAGCCCGGGACAGGGGCTAGGCACCGGGGAGCTGTTTTTT. This chain joins TRBV5-4 and TRBJ2-2; 10 positions match TRBD1. The CDR3 runs to 16 residues. Germline V lookup: CDR1 SGHNT, CDR2 YYREEE (reference sequence). Germline trimming cut 4 bases from V and 4 bases from J; bases unmatched to any gene: 7.

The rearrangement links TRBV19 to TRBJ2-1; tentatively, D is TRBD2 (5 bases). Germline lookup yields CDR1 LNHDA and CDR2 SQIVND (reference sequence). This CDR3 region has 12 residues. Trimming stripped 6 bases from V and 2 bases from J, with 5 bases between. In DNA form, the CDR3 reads TGTGCCAGTAGCGGGGCCTACAATGAGCAGTTCTTC. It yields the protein CASSGAYNEQFF.

CDR3 sequence reads: CASSPTTGGKNIQYF. The CDR3 DNA reads as TGTGCCAGCTCACCAACGACAGGGGGTAAAAACATTCAGTACTTC. The chain couples TRBV18 to TRBJ2-4; TRBD1 agrees at 9 bases. This CDR3 spans 15 amino acids. With 2 bases clipped from V and 4 bases from J, the junction kept 3 bases outside the gene matches. Germline V gene data show CDR1 as KGHSH and CDR2 as LQKENI.

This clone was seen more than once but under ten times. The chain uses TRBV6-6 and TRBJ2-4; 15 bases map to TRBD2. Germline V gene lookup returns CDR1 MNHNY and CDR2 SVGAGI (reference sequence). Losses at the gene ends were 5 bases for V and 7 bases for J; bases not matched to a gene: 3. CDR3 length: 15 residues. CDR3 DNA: TGTGCCAGCAGTCTGGGGACTAGCGGGGGGAACATTCAGTACTTC. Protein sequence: CASSLGTSGGNIQYF.

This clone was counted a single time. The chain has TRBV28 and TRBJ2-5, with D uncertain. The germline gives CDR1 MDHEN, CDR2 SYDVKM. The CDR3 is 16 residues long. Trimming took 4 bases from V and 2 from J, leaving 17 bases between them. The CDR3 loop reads CASSSFGIGPQETQYF. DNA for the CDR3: TGTGCCAGCAGTTCGTTTGGAATAGGCCCGCAAGAGACCCAGTACTTC.

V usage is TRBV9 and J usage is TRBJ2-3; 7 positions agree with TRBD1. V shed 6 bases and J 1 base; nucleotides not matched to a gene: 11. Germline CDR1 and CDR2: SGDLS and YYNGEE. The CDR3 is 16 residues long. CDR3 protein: CASTQSPGTGTDTQYF. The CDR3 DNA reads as TGTGCCAGCACCCAGAGTCCCGGGACAGGCACAGATACGCAGTATTTT.

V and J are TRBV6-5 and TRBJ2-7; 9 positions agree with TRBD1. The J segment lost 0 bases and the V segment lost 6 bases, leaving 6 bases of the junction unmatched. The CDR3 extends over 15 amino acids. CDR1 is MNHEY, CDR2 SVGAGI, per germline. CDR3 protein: CASRVQGAGSYEQYF. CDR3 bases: TGTGCCAGCAGGGTACAGGGGGCTGGCTCCTACGAGCAGTACTTC.

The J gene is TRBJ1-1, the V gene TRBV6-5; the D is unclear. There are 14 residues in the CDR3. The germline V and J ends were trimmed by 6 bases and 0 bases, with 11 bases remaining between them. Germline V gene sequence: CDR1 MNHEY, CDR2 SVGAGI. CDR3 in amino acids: CASRGTPMNTEAFF. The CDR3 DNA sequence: TGTGCCAGCAGGGGCACTCCAATGAACACTGAAGCTTTCTTT.

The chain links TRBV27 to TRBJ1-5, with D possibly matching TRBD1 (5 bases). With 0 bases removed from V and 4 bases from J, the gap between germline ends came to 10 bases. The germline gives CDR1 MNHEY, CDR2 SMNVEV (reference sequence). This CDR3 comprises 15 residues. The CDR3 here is CASSLSGRGNQPQHF. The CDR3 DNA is TGTGCCAGCAGTTTATCGGGACGGGGTAATCAGCCCCAGCATTTT.

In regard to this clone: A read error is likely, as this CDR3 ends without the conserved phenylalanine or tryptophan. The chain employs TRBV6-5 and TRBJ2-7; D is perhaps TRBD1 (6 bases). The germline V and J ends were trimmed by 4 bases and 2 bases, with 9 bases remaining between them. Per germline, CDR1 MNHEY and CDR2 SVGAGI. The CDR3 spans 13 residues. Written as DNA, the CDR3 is TGTGCCAGCAGTTTGCAGGGGACCTACGAGCAGTACCTC. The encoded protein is CASSLQGTYEQYL.

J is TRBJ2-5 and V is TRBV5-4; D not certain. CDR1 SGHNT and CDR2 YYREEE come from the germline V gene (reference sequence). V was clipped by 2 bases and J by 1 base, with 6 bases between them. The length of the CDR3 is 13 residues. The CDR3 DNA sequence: TGTGCCAGCAGCTTCGGTCCCCAAGAGACCCAGTACTTC. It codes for CASSFGPQETQYF.

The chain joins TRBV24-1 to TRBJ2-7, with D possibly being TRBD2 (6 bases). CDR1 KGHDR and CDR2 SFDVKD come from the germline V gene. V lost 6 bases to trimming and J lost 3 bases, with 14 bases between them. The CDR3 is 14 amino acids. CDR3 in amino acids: CATSSSGPFYEQYF. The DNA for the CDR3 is TGTGCCACCAGTAGTAGCGGACCCTTCTACGAGCAGTACTTC.

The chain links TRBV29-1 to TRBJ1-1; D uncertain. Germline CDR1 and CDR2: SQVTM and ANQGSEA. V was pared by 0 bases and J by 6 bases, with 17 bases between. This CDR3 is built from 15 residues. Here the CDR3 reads CSVEDRSRFQPEAFF. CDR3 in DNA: TGCAGCGTTGAAGATCGCTCTCGATTTCAACCTGAAGCTTTCTTT. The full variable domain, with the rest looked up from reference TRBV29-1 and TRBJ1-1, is SAVISQKPSRDICQRGTSLTIQCQVDSQVTMMFWYRQQPGQSLTLIATANQGSEATYESGFVIDKFPISRPNLTFSTLTVSNMSPEDSSIYLCSVEDRSRFQPEAFFGQGTRLTVV.

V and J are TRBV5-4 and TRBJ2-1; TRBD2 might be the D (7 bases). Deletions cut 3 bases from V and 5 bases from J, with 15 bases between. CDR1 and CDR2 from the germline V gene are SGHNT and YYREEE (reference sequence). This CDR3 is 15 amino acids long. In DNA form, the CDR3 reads TGTGCCAGCAGCTCCCAGGGGAGGGAAGACAATGAGCAGTTCTTC. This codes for CASSSQGREDNEQFF.

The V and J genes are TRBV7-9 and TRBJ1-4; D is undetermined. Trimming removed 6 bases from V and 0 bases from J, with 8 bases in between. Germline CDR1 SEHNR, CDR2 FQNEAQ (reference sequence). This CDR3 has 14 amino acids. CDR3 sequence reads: CASRNRATNEKLFF. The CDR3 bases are TGTGCCAGCAGGAACAGAGCAACTAATGAAAAACTGTTTTTT.

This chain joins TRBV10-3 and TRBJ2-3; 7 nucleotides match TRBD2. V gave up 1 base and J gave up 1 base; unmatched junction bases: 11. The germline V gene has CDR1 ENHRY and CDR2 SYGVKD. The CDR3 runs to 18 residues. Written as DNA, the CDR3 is TGTGCCATCAGTGAGTTTAGCGGGTCCTCGGGGGGCACAGATACGCAGTATTTT. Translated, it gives CAISEFSGSSGGTDTQYF.

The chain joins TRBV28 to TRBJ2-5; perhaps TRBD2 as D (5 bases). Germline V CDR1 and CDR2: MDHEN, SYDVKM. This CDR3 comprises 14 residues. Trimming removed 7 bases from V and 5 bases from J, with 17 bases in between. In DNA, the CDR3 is TGTGCCAGCACGACTACTCACCCTGGGGAGACCCAGTACTTC. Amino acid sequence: CASTTTHPGETQYF.

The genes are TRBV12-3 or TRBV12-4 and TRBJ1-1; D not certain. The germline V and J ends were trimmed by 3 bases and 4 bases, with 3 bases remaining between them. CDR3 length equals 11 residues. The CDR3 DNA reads TGTGCCAGCAGTTTGGGCACTGAAGCTTTCTTT. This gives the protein CASSLGTEAFF.

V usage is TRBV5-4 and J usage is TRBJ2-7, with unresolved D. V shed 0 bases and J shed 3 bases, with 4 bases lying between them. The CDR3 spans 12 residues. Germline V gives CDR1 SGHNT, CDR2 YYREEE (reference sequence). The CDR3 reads CASSLASYEQYF. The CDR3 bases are TGTGCCAGCAGCTTGGCGAGCTACGAGCAGTACTTC.

CDR3 sequence reads: CASSPLHEQEQFF. The CDR3 DNA reads as TGTGCCAGCTCCCCTTTACACGAACAAGAGCAGTTCTTC. The chain couples TRBV18 to TRBJ2-1, with D uncertain. The CDR3 is 13 amino acids. V lost 6 bases, J lost 10 bases, and 16 bases lay in between. From germline, CDR1 is KGHSH and CDR2 LQKENI. The complete variable domain, with remaining parts taken from reference TRBV18 and TRBJ2-1, reads NAGVMQNPRHLVRRRGQEARLRCSPMKGHSHVYWYRQLPEEGLKFMVYLQKENIIDESGMPKERFSAEFPKEGPSILRIQQVVRGDSAAYFCASSPLHEQEQFFGPGTRLTVL.

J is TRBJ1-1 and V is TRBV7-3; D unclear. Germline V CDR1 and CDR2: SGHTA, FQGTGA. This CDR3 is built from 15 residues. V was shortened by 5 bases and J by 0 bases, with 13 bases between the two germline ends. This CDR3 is CASSPTNEMNTEAFF. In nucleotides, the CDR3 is TGTGCCAGCAGCCCGACTAACGAGATGAACACTGAAGCTTTCTTT.

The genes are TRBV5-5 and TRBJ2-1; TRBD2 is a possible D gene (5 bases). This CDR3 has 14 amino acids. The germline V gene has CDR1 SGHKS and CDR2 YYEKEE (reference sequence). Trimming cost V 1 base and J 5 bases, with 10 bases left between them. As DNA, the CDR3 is TGTGCCAGCAGCTTGAACCTAGCCCACAATGAGCAGTTCTTC. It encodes CASSLNLAHNEQFF.

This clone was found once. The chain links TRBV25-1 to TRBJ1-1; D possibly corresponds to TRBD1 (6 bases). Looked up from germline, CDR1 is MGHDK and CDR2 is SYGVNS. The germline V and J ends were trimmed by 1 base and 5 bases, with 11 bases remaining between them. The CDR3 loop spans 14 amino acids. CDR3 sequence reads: CASSESGEWTEAFF. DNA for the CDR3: TGTGCCAGCAGTGAATCAGGGGAGTGGACTGAAGCTTTCTTT.